Each of the 19 T cell receptor beta chains below was sequenced from the same sample in a study of cytomegalovirus exposure and HLA in healthy donors. This PCR relied on a set of 60 Vbeta primers and 13 Jbeta primers. Assay: immunoSEQ multiplex PCR; the TCRdb copy retains only in-frame clones and omits some. The profile shows roughly 120,000 clones, around 86% of them singletons. Sequenced: PBMCs. These receptors all come from a woman aged 30 to 39 in good health and CMV-seronegative.

This clone has just one count. The gene calls are TRBV19 and TRBJ1-3; maybe TRBD1 (5 bases). Deletions cut 5 bases from V and 2 bases from J, with 7 bases between. The CDR3 sequence is 13 residues long. Per the germline V gene, CDR1 is LNHDA and CDR2 is SQIVND (reference sequence). The CDR3: CASSQGTGNTIYF. In DNA form, the CDR3 reads TGTGCCAGTAGTCAGGGCACTGGAAACACCATATATTTT.

V and J are TRBV28 and TRBJ1-2; possibly TRBD1 for D (6 bases). This CDR3 spans 13 amino acids. V lost 6 bases and J 3 bases, leaving 11 bases between the germline ends. Germline V lookup: CDR1 MDHEN, CDR2 SYDVKM. CDR3 coding DNA: TGTGCCAGCAGCCCCGGACAGCACTATGGCTACACCTTC. As protein: CASSPGQHYGYTF.

As to this clone: This CDR3 is missing its conserved last phenylalanine or tryptophan, likely due to a read error. The J gene is TRBJ2-4, the V gene TRBV11-3, with 9 positions matching TRBD2. Germline V gene lookup returns CDR1 SGHNT and CDR2 YENEEA. This CDR3 contains 15 residues. Trimming took 1 base from V and 8 from J; bases not matched to a gene: 6. CDR3 amino acids: CASSLGAAGGYIQYL. DNA of the CDR3: TGTGCCAGCAGCTTAGGTGCGGCGGGAGGGTACATTCAGTACCTC.

This chain links TRBV10-1 with TRBJ2-7; weak D call: TRBD2 (5 bases). From germline, CDR1 is WNHNN and CDR2 SYGVQD (reference sequence). The germline V and J ends were trimmed by 1 base and 7 bases, with 8 bases remaining between them. CDR3 size: 12 residues. The DNA of the CDR3 is TGCGCCAGCAGTGAGTGGACTGAGGAGCAGTACTTC. As protein: CASSEWTEEQYF.

The chain couples TRBV5-4 to TRBJ1-2, with D hard to call. From germline, CDR1 is SGHNT and CDR2 YYREEE (reference sequence). Deletions cut 0 bases from V and 3 bases from J, with 6 bases between. CDR3 length equals 13 residues. The CDR3 spells CASSLASDYGYTF. In DNA form, the CDR3 reads TGTGCCAGCAGCTTGGCCTCCGACTATGGCTACACCTTC.

Concerning this clone itself: At one end, the junction sequence differs from germline, possibly due to a read error. The chain joins TRBV11-2 to TRBJ2-4; TRBD2 matches at 9 bases. Per the germline V gene, CDR1 is SGHAT and CDR2 is FQNNGV. This CDR3 has 13 amino acids. The CDR3 reads CASSPNVGGRGDF. For the CDR3, the DNA is TGTGCCAGCAGCCCGAATGTCGGCGGGAGGGGGGACTTC. The whole variable domain, filled in from reference TRBV11-2 and TRBJ2-4, reads EAGVAQSPRYKIIEKRQSVAFWCNPISGHATLYWYQQILGQGPKLLIQFQNNGVVDDSQLPKDRFSAERLKGVDSTLKIQPAKLEDSAVYLCASSPNVGGRGDFGAGTRLSVL.

The rearrangement links TRBV9 to TRBJ2-5; TRBD2 matches 10 bases. CDR3 length: 16 amino acids. J gave up 0 bases and V 6 bases, and 8 bases lay outside the gene matches. Germline V gene lookup returns CDR1 SGDLS and CDR2 YYNGEE. The CDR3 coding sequence is TGTGCCAGCACCTCCAGAGGACTAGCGGACCAAGAGACCCAGTACTTC. Protein: CASTSRGLADQETQYF.

This clone appeared once. The rearrangement links TRBV21-1 to TRBJ2-1; the table's D call of TRBD2 was not tested on the DNA. TRBV21-1 constitutes a pseudogene. CDR3 length equals 16 residues. CDR3 in amino acids: CASSKRREGPWDEQFF. CDR3 DNA: TGTGCCAGCAGCAAACGGCGGGAGGGCCCTTGGGATGAGCAGTTCTTC.

This chain connects TRBV4-2 to TRBJ2-1; the D gene is possibly TRBD2 (6 bases). V lost 4 bases, J lost 6 bases, and 16 bases lay in between. The CDR3 extends over 15 amino acids. Per the germline V gene, CDR1 is LGHNA and CDR2 is YNFKEQ. CDR3 bases: TGTGCCAGCAGCCTCTGGGGGAGGAGGGTCAATGAGCAGTTCTTC. This codes for CASSLWGRRVNEQFF.

This sequence joins TRBV27 and TRBJ2-7, with D maybe TRBD1 (7 bases). Germline V lookup: CDR1 MNHEY, CDR2 SMNVEV (reference sequence). CDR3 length equals 16 residues. V lost 8 bases, J lost 0 bases, and 20 bases lay in between. The CDR3 sequence: CASSDSGQESSYEQYF. The CDR3, as DNA: TGTGCCAGCTCCGATAGCGGACAGGAGAGCTCCTACGAGCAGTACTTC.

The V and J genes are TRBV28 and TRBJ2-6, with D tentatively TRBD2 (6 bases). The V gene lost 8 bases and the J gene lost 0 bases, with 14 bases spanning the gap. The CDR3 is 16 amino acids. From germline, CDR1 is MDHEN and CDR2 SYDVKM. CDR3 in amino acids: CASDHGGVSGANVLTF. CDR3 in DNA: TGTGCCAGCGATCACGGCGGGGTCTCTGGGGCCAACGTCCTGACTTTC. The whole variable domain, filled in from reference TRBV28 and TRBJ2-6, reads DVKVTQSSRYLVKRTGEKVFLECVQDMDHENMFWYRQDPGLGLRLIYFSYDVKMKEKGDIPEGYSVSREKKERFSLILESASTNQTSMYLCASDHGGVSGANVLTFGAGSRLTVL.

This clone has more than one count but fewer than ten. V usage is TRBV14 and J usage is TRBJ2-7; the D is unclear. V gave up 0 bases and J gave up 9 bases, with 12 bases separating them. Germline lookup yields CDR1 SGHDN and CDR2 FVKESK. The CDR3 length is 13 residues. CDR3 sequence (DNA): TGTGCCAGCAGCCAAGAGTTTACAGCCGGGCAGTACTTC. Translation: CASSQEFTAGQYF.

The V and J genes are TRBV23-1 and TRBJ2-2, with TRBD1 as a possible D gene (7 bases). TRBV23-1 is recorded as an ORF, its role being uncertain. The length of the CDR3 is 15 residues. Trimming left V 3 bases short and J 1 base short, with 9 bases between. CDR3 in amino acids: CASSQRDRNTGELFF. CDR3 nucleotide sequence: TGCGCCAGCAGTCAGCGGGACAGGAACACCGGGGAGCTGTTTTTT.

In its sample, this clone was seen a few times. V is TRBV5-5 and J is TRBJ2-5; TRBD2 matches at 11 bases. The J segment lost 4 bases and the V segment lost 0 bases, leaving 8 bases of the junction unmatched. The length of the CDR3 is 17 residues. Germline-derived CDR1 and CDR2 are SGHKS and YYEKEE (reference sequence). Here the CDR3 DNA reads TGTGCCAGCAGCTTGGCCTACCTAGCGGGAGGAGGAGAGACCCAGTACTTC. Amino acids: CASSLAYLAGGGETQYF.

The chain uses TRBV7-2 and TRBJ1-4; TRBD1 might be the D (6 bases). This CDR3 region has 18 residues. V shed 0 bases and J shed 2 bases, with 16 bases lying between them. In germline, CDR1 is SGHTA, CDR2 FQGNSA. The CDR3 bases are TGTGCCAGCAGCTTAGCCGGACAGCGACTTCTGACTAATGAAAAACTGTTTTTT. This encodes CASSLAGQRLLTNEKLFF.

V is TRBV4-3 and J is TRBJ2-1, with 9 bases lining up with TRBD2. CDR1 is LGHNA, CDR2 YSLEER, per germline. This CDR3 is 19 amino acids long. The V gene end was trimmed by 0 bases and the J gene end by 8 bases; junction bases not matched to a gene: 17. CDR3 DNA sequence: TGCGCCAGCAGCCAAGATTTCCTGGGGATGCGGGGGGGGCAGGATGAGCAGTTCTTC. Protein: CASSQDFLGMRGGQDEQFF.

Comment on this clone: Compared with germline, one end of the junction differs, possibly owing to a read error. The V and J genes are TRBV7-9 and TRBJ2-7, with a weak D call TRBD1 (6 bases). This CDR3 is built from 15 residues. The germline CDR1 and CDR2 sequences are SEHNR and FQNEAQ (reference sequence). CDR3 loop: CSSSRTGTLSYEQYF. CDR3 in DNA: TGTTCCAGCAGCCGTACCGGGACACTTTCCTACGAGCAGTACTTC.

This clone has just one count. The chain combines TRBV5-4 with TRBJ2-1, with D tentatively TRBD2 (5 bases). CDR1 SGHNT and CDR2 YYREEE come from the germline V gene (reference sequence). Trimming took 4 bases from V and 5 from J, leaving 16 bases between them. The CDR3 is made up of 15 amino acids. The DNA for the CDR3 is TGTGCCAGCAGCCTTCGGACTGGACGAAACAATGAGCAGTTCTTC. Its protein is CASSLRTGRNNEQFF.

V usage is TRBV11-2 and J usage is TRBJ2-1, with 7 bases lining up with TRBD2. The V gene's germline CDR1 is SGHAT and CDR2 FQNNGV. CDR3 size: 15 residues. V shed 7 bases, J shed 5 bases, and the junction held 11 bases outside the gene matches. DNA for the CDR3: TGTGCCAGCACCCCAATGGGTGCGGGGGACAATGAGCAGTTCTTC. Translation gives CASTPMGAGDNEQFF.